This TCR beta chain appears in the sequencing data of a study of radiotherapy plus CTLA-4 blockade in lung cancer. Study overall: Objective response was observed in roughly 20% of patients, and disease control in 30% to 35%. The study, taken as a whole, reports: Blood TCR clones of tumor origin expanded after radiotherapy plus ipilimumab.

Measured with immunoSEQ multiplex PCR; TCRdb has only the in-frame clones, and not every one. The sample consists of approximately 80,000 clones, 78% of them appearing once. This clone was recorded only once. Its antigen remains unknown. Unmatched junction bases numbered 1, after V lost 0 bases and J lost 7 bases. Germline CDR1 SGHRS, CDR2 YFSETQ. The CDR3 is made up of 14 amino acids. The chain is built from TRBV5-1 and TRBJ1-6; TRBD1 aligns across 7 bases. The sequencing here drew on peripheral blood, taken from a patient treated with radiotherapy plus ipilimumab. This clonotype originated in a human donor with non-small cell lung cancer whose response to radiotherapy plus ipilimumab could not be evaluated. Some clones in this sample may be carry-over from other donors' samples. CDR3 residues: CASSLGQGNSPLHF. The CDR3 bases are TGCGCCAGCAGCTTGGGACAGGGCAATTCACCCCTCCACTTT.